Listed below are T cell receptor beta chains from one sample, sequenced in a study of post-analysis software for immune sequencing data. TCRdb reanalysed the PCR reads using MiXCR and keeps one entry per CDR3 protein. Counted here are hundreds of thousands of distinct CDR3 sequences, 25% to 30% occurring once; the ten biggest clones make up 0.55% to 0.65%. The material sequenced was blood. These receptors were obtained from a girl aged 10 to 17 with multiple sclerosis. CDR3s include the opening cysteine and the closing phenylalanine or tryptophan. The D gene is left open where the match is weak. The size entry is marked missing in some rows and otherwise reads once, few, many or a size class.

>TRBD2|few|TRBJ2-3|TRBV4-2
CASSQPTTSGTTDTQYF
TGTGCCAGCAGCCAACCAACGACTAGCGGCACCACAGATACGCAGTATTTT
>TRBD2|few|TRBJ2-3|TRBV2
CASNSPGTSSDTQYF
TGTGCCAGCAACAGCCCCGGGACTAGCAGCGATACGCAGTATTTT
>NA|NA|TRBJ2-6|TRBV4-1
CASSQMGRRRSGANVLTF
TGCGCCAGCAGCCAGATGGGCAGGCGCCGTTCCGGGGCCAACGTCCTGACTTTC
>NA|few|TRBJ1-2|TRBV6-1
CASSELQQASYGYTF
TGTGCCAGCAGTGAACTCCAACAGGCCTCCTATGGCTACACCTTC
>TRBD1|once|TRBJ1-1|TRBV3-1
CASRFSTGVAEAFF
TGTGCCAGCAGATTCTCGACAGGGGTTGCTGAAGCTTTCTTT
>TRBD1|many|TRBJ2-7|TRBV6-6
CASSQGQGVSEQYF
TGTGCCAGCAGCCAGGGACAGGGGGTCTCCGAGCAGTACTTC
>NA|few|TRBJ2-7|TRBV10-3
CAVSRLGVERYF
TGTGCCGTCAGCCGCCTCGGGGTCGAGCGGTACTTC
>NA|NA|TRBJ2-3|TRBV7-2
CASSKEGQYTDTQYF
TGTGCCAGCAGTAAGGAAGGACAGTACACAGATACGCAGTATTTT
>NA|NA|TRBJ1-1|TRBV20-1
CSAIHRVGFYRAFF
TGCAGTGCTATTCACAGGGTCGGGTTTTATAGGGCTTTCTTT
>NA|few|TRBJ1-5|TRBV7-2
CASSFLPGLGQPQHF
TGTGCCAGCAGCTTCTTACCGGGCCTTGGCCAGCCCCAGCATTTT
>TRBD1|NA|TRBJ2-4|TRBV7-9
CASSLGDRERNIQYF
TGTGCCAGCAGCTTAGGGGACAGGGAACGAAACATTCAGTACTTC
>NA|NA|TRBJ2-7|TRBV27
CASSLSPHNQEAQYF
TGTGCCAGCAGTTTATCCCCGCACAACCAAGAGGCCCAGTACTTC
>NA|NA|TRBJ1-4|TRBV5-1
CASSLEPARNEKLFF
TGCGCCAGCAGCTTGGAGCCAGCAAGGAATGAAAAACTGTTTTTT
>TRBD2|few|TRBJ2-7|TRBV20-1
CSAHGVAGGYYEQYF
TGCAGTGCTCATGGGGTAGCGGGAGGGTACTACGAGCAGTACTTC
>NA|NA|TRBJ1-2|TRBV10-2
CASSRARCPYGYTF
TGCGCCAGCAGTCGGGCCCGATGCCCCTATGGCTACACCTTC
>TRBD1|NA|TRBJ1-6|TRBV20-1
CSAPTGINSPLHF
TGCAGTGCGCCGACAGGGATTAATTCACCCCTCCACTTT
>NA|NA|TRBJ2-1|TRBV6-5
CASSYGPPDSHYPEEQFF
TGTGCCAGCAGTTACGGCCCGCCGGACTCCCATTATCCCGAAGAGCAGTTCTTC
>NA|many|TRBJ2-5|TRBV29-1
CSVVAGPQETQYF
TGCAGCGTAGTGGCGGGACCACAAGAGACCCAGTACTTC
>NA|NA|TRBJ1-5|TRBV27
CASRSHKSNQPQHF
TGTGCCAGCAGGTCCCACAAATCAAATCAGCCCCAGCATTTT
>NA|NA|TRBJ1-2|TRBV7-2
CASSLGAGAVKTNYGYTF
TGTGCCAGCAGCTTAGGGGCGGGGGCGGTTAAAACTAACTATGGCTACACCTTC
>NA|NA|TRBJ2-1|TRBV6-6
CASSYGSLTGNEQFF
TGTGCCAGCAGTTACGGTAGCCTGACCGGCAATGAGCAGTTCTTC
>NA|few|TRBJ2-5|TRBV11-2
CASSLDRGSQETQYF
TGTGCCAGCAGCTTAGATCGCGGCAGCCAAGAGACCCAGTACTTC
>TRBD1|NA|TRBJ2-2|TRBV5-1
CASSLVQGASTGELFF
TGCGCCAGCAGCTTGGTACAGGGGGCCTCCACCGGGGAGCTGTTTTTT
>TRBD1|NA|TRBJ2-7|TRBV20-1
CSASRDREEGEQYF
TGCAGTGCTAGCCGGGACAGGGAGGAGGGCGAGCAGTACTTC